The 32 T cell receptor beta chains below come from one sample, sequenced in a study of type 1 and type 2 diabetes patients. PCR was run on genomic DNA. Amplification of the beta chain CDR3 used 30 forward and 13 reverse multiplex primers. Using its own MiXCR run on the multiplex PCR reads, TCRdb lists one record per CDR3 protein. This sample has fewer than 300,000 distinct CDR3 sequences, with roughly 48% found just once. The specimen was peripheral blood mononuclear cells (PBMCs). These receptors originate from a man aged 18 to 30 with type 2 diabetes.

This clonotype was seen many times. The CDR3 is CASSEGYDEQFF. The CDR3 nucleotides read TGTGCCAGCAGTGAAGGGTACGATGAGCAGTTCTTC. The chain uses TRBV25-1 and TRBJ2-1; D ambiguous. CDR1 and CDR2 from the germline V gene are MGHDK and SYGVNS. V was trimmed by 2 bases and J by 8 bases, leaving 7 bases between them. The CDR3 extends over 12 amino acids.

The rearrangement uses TRBV2 and TRBJ2-7; TRBD1 is a possible D gene (5 bases). V gave up 6 bases and J gave up 1 base, with 16 bases separating them. Per germline, CDR1 SNHLY and CDR2 FYNNEI. This CDR3 has 15 residues. CDR3 DNA sequence: TGTGCCAGCAGCCCAGACAGTCTAAGTTCCTACGAGCAGTACTTC. Translating gives CASSPDSLSSYEQYF.

The V and J genes are TRBV13 and TRBJ2-7; weak D call: TRBD1 (6 bases). This CDR3 has 19 residues. V was pared by 6 bases and J by 0 bases, with 27 bases between. The germline CDR1 and CDR2 sequences are PRHDT and FYEKMQ (reference sequence). The CDR3 protein is CASSQSSFRGRASSYEQYF. Written as DNA, the CDR3 is TGTGCCAGCAGTCAATCGTCCTTCAGGGGAAGGGCAAGCTCCTACGAGCAGTACTTC.

Notes on this clonotype: One end of the junction does not line up with germline, which may come from a read error. The rearrangement links TRBV7-6 to TRBJ2-7; no definite D call. Germline-derived CDR1 and CDR2 are SGHVS and FNYEAQ. The CDR3 contains 14 residues. The CDR3 nucleotides read TGTGCCAGCAGCGTAGCCCCCTCCTCCTACGAGCAGTACTTC. It codes for CASSVAPSSYEQYF.

The chain uses TRBV15 and TRBJ2-2; the match to TRBD2 covers 8 bases. Germline CDR1 LNHNV, CDR2 YYDKDF (reference sequence). CDR3 length: 17 residues. V trimming: 5 bases; J trimming: 0 bases; junction bases outside the gene matches: 8. The CDR3: CATSYGISGTNTGELFF. Here the CDR3 DNA reads TGTGCCACCAGCTACGGGATTAGCGGGACGAACACCGGGGAGCTGTTTTTT. Looking up the rest from reference TRBV15 and TRBJ2-2 gives the full variable domain: DAMVIQNPRYQVTQFGKPVTLSCSQTLNHNVMYWYQQKSSQAPKLLFHYYDKDFNNEADTPDNFQSRRPNTSFCFLDIRSPGLGDTAMYLCATSYGISGTNTGELFFGEGSRLTVL.

V usage is TRBV6-1 and J usage is TRBJ2-6; D may be TRBD1 (6 bases). The CDR3 contains 15 residues. Germline loops: CDR1 MNHNS, CDR2 SASEGT. The V and J ends lost 5 bases and 2 bases respectively, with 10 bases between them. CDR3 protein: CASSYRDAGANVLTF. CDR3 coding DNA: TGTGCCAGCAGTTACAGGGACGCTGGGGCCAACGTCCTGACTTTC.

In nucleotides, the CDR3 is TGTGCCAGCAGTGAGACTTGGGGGGGACAGTACTTC. This gives the protein CASSETWGGQYF. The chain is built from TRBV12-3 or TRBV12-4 and TRBJ2-7, with TRBD2 matching 7 bases. Trimming at V came to 5 bases and at J to 10 bases, leaving 8 bases not matched to a gene. There are 12 residues in the CDR3.

In its sample, this clonotype was seen a few times. An end of the junction does not agree with germline; a read error may underlie this. The gene calls are TRBV9 and TRBJ2-7, with D perhaps TRBD1 or TRBD2 (5 bases each). Germline lookup yields CDR1 SGDLS and CDR2 YYNGEE. There are 13 residues in the CDR3. The CDR3 spells CASSLDTDYEQYF. CDR3 coding DNA: TGCGCCAGCAGCTTGGACACCGACTACGAGCAGTACTTT.

This clonotype was picked up a small number of times. The chain carries TRBV19 and TRBJ1-6; D unresolved. Trimming cost V 4 bases and J 8 bases, with 6 bases left between them. Germline CDR1 reads LNHDA; CDR2 reads SQIVND (reference sequence). The CDR3 length is 12 residues. This CDR3 is CASSRGYSPLHF. For the CDR3, the DNA is TGTGCCAGTAGTAGGGGTTATTCACCCCTCCACTTT.

The chain links TRBV10-1 to TRBJ2-7; D gene unclear. CDR1 WNHNN and CDR2 SYGVQD come from the germline V gene (reference sequence). There are 14 residues in the CDR3. The germline V and J ends were trimmed by 5 bases and 2 bases, with 13 bases remaining between them. CDR3 DNA: TGCGCCAGCAGTTCTCACGGAACCCCCTACGAGCAGTACTTC. Its translation: CASSSHGTPYEQYF.

This clonotype was seen a handful of times. J is TRBJ2-3 and V is TRBV4-3; 10 nucleotides agree with TRBD2. The CDR3 totals 16 residues. Unmatched junction bases numbered 4, after V lost 4 bases and J lost 0 bases. Germline V CDR1 and CDR2: LGHNA, YSLEER. The CDR3 bases are TGCGCCAGCAGCCTTAGCGGGGGGTCTAGCACAGATACGCAGTATTTT. Translation: CASSLSGGSSTDTQYF.

The chain links TRBV12-3 or TRBV12-4 to TRBJ1-1; possibly TRBD1 for D (6 bases). V lost 7 bases and J 4 bases, leaving 19 bases between the germline ends. The CDR3 length is 15 residues. CDR3 protein: CASTLGGGSGTEAFF. In nucleotides, the CDR3 is TGTGCCAGCACCCTAGGAGGGGGGTCAGGCACTGAAGCTTTCTTT.

The chain links TRBV18 to TRBJ1-4; D ambiguous. The CDR3 sequence is 13 residues long. The germline V gene has CDR1 KGHSH and CDR2 LQKENI. V dropped 6 bases and J dropped 6 bases, with 11 bases sitting between them. CDR3 protein: CASSQSGDEKLFF. CDR3 nucleotide sequence: TGTGCCAGCTCTCAGAGTGGGGATGAAAAACTGTTTTTT.

This clonotype was observed a few times. The chain combines TRBV27 with TRBJ2-1, with a possible D match to TRBD2 (6 bases). The ends were cut back, 1 base at V and 13 bases at J, with 11 bases in the middle. From germline, CDR1 is MNHEY and CDR2 SMNVEV (reference sequence). The CDR3 extends over 12 amino acids. CDR3 sequence reads: CASSLYGTPQFF. DNA of the CDR3: TGTGCCAGCAGTTTATACGGGACTCCACAGTTCTTC.

J is TRBJ1-1 and V is TRBV7-8; TRBD1 is a possible D gene (5 bases). CDR3 size: 16 residues. Germline CDR1 is SGHVS and CDR2 is FQNEAQ. Trimming took off 5 bases at V and 2 bases at J, with 18 bases between the two ends. The CDR3 loop reads CASSRRPGPTNTEAFF. The CDR3 DNA reads as TGTGCCAGCAGCCGGAGGCCGGGACCAACCAACACTGAAGCTTTCTTT.

The rearrangement joins TRBV19 to TRBJ1-1; perhaps TRBD1 as D (5 bases). V was pared by 6 bases and J by 0 bases, with 11 bases between. The germline V gene has CDR1 LNHDA and CDR2 SQIVND (reference sequence). The CDR3 runs to 14 residues. In DNA, the CDR3 is TGTGCCAGTAGCCCAGGACACCTGAACACTGAAGCTTTCTTT. It translates to CASSPGHLNTEAFF.

The V call is TRBV28, the J call TRBJ1-1; D unresolved. CDR1 and CDR2 from the germline V gene are MDHEN and SYDVKM. The CDR3 consists of 15 residues. The V end was cut by 2 bases, the J end by 10 bases, with 20 bases between. CDR3 loop: CASSLTGLRGSLAFF. Written as DNA, the CDR3 is TGTGCCAGCAGTTTAACTGGTCTGAGAGGGAGTCTAGCTTTCTTT.

This rearrangement joins TRBV11-2 to TRBJ2-2; 8 nucleotides align to TRBD1. This CDR3 contains 15 residues. Germline V CDR1 and CDR2: SGHAT, FQNNGV. Trimming took 4 bases from V and 6 from J; bases not matched to a gene: 7. The CDR3 protein is CASSSLQGASGELFF. CDR3 nucleotides: TGTGCCAGCAGCTCATTGCAGGGGGCTTCCGGGGAGCTGTTTTTT.

This clonotype has just a few counts. This chain connects TRBV19 to TRBJ1-1; no clear D. The CDR3 contains 13 residues. V lost 3 bases and J 3 bases, leaving 8 bases between the germline ends. From germline, CDR1 is LNHDA and CDR2 SQIVND (reference sequence). In DNA form, the CDR3 reads TGTGCCAGTAGTATCGGTGGTTACACTGAAGCTTTCTTT. Translating gives CASSIGGYTEAFF.

This chain joins TRBV6-6 and TRBJ1-5; D gene uncertain. This CDR3 has 14 amino acids. V was trimmed by 2 bases and J by 0 bases, leaving 5 bases between them. Germline CDR1 MNHNY, CDR2 SVGAGI (reference sequence). The CDR3 is CASSYGSSNQPQHF. DNA for the CDR3: TGTGCCAGCAGTTACGGGAGTAGCAATCAGCCCCAGCATTTT.

The rearrangement links TRBV7-3 to TRBJ2-5; D may correspond to TRBD1 or TRBD2 (6 bases each). The CDR3 is 16 residues long. From germline, CDR1 is SGHTA and CDR2 FQGTGA. Between the trimmed V and J ends, which lost 6 bases and 5 bases, there was a span of 22 bases. The DNA for the CDR3 is TGTGCCAGCAGGCGAGGGGGAAGCGGAGGGGAGGAGACCCAGTACTTC. This encodes CASRRGGSGGEETQYF.

The chain has TRBV7-2 and TRBJ2-5, with 11 bases that match TRBD2. Losses at the gene ends were 5 bases for V and 3 bases for J; bases not matched to a gene: 2. Germline CDR1 reads SGHTA; CDR2 reads FQGNSA. The length of the CDR3 is 14 residues. This CDR3 reads CASSQTSGEETQYF. CDR3 bases: TGTGCCAGCAGCCAGACTAGCGGGGAAGAGACCCAGTACTTC.

This chain connects TRBV20-1 to TRBJ2-1, with no clear D. In germline, CDR1 is DFQATT, CDR2 SNEGSKA (reference sequence). V lost 2 bases to trimming and J lost 7 bases, with 3 bases between them. The CDR3 contains 10 residues. The CDR3 DNA reads as TGCAGTGCTAGAATGAATGAGCAGTTCTTC. This gives the protein CSARMNEQFF.

As DNA, the CDR3 is TGTGCCAGCAGCCCGTGGGGAGGGCAGAAGGATTCACCCCTCCACTTT. Translated, it gives CASSPWGGQKDSPLHF. The chain employs TRBV6-1 and TRBJ1-6; D is uncertain. The CDR3 runs to 16 residues. The germline V and J ends were trimmed by 6 bases and 8 bases, with 20 bases remaining between them. CDR1 is MNHNS, CDR2 SASEGT, per germline.

This chain uses TRBV7-9 with TRBJ2-7, with D hard to call. CDR1 is SEHNR, CDR2 FQNEAQ, per germline (reference sequence). Trimming took 1 base from V and 5 from J, leaving 6 bases between them. This CDR3 region has 12 residues. CDR3 DNA: TGTGCCAGCAGCTTAGGTGTCCACGAGCAGTACTTC. It yields the protein CASSLGVHEQYF.

This clonotype occurred a few times. The chain links TRBV29-1 to TRBJ2-7; D is perhaps TRBD1 or TRBD2 (5 bases each). From germline, CDR1 is SQVTM and CDR2 ANQGSEA. This CDR3 has 13 amino acids. Trimming pared 6 bases from V and 3 bases from J, leaving 15 bases between. The CDR3 coding sequence is TGCAGCGTGGGGGACCGTACTAGCTACGAGCAGTACTTC. It encodes CSVGDRTSYEQYF.

The rearrangement joins TRBV6-6 to TRBJ1-2, with D unclear. CDR1 MNHNY and CDR2 SVGAGI come from the germline V gene (reference sequence). Trimming shortened V by 8 bases and J by 7 bases, and 20 bases separated the two germline ends. The CDR3 spans 14 residues. The CDR3 DNA reads TGTGCCAGCGGGGAAGGGTTAGATAGAAGTGGCTACACCTTC. Its protein is CASGEGLDRSGYTF.

Many counts were recorded for this clonotype. This chain links TRBV2 with TRBJ1-2, with TRBD1 identical over 11 bases. Germline CDR1 is SNHLY and CDR2 is FYNNEI. This CDR3 has 13 amino acids. With 6 bases clipped from V and 8 bases from J, the junction kept 5 bases outside the gene matches. The CDR3 nucleotides are TGTGCCAGCAGCGGGACAGGGGGTGGAGGCTACACCTTC. This encodes CASSGTGGGGYTF.

On this clonotype itself: Sequence at one end of the junction differs from germline and may be a read error. The V gene is TRBV6-5, the J gene TRBJ2-7; D unresolved. CDR1 is MNHEY and CDR2 is SVGAGI in the germline V gene. There are 11 residues in the CDR3. The CDR3 protein is CASSDTYELYF. For the CDR3, the DNA is TGTGCCAGCAGTGACACTTACGAGCTGTACTTC.

The rearrangement links TRBV5-1 to TRBJ2-3; TRBD1 matches 8 bases. The CDR3 consists of 14 residues. Losses at the gene ends were 4 bases for V and 2 bases for J; bases not matched to a gene: 3. The germline CDR1 and CDR2 sequences are SGHRS and YFSETQ. The chain's CDR3 is CASSPGQATDTQYF. In DNA form, the CDR3 reads TGCGCCAGCAGCCCGGGACAGGCCACAGATACGCAGTATTTT.

This chain connects TRBV7-8 to TRBJ2-3; D possibly uses TRBD1 or TRBD2 (5 bases each). The V gene's germline CDR1 is SGHVS and CDR2 FQNEAQ. The germline V and J ends were trimmed by 7 bases and 4 bases, with 12 bases remaining between them. The CDR3 has 13 residues. CDR3 DNA sequence: TGTGCCAGCAATCTCCGGGGCGCAGATACGCAGTATTTT. Its translation: CASNLRGADTQYF.

The gene calls are TRBV6-1 and TRBJ1-5; D unclear. CDR3 size: 16 residues. Trimming cost V 3 bases and J 0 bases, with 12 bases left between them. CDR1 is MNHNS, CDR2 SASEGT, per germline. This chain's CDR3 is CASSEVSRLSNQPQHF. The CDR3 nucleotides are TGTGCCAGCAGTGAGGTCAGCAGGCTTAGCAATCAGCCCCAGCATTTT.